Described below is a single T cell receptor (beta chain) sequence and its context. As processed by the authors: Estimation of nucleated cell counts relied on the amplification of reference gene primers. Here immunoSEQ multiplex PCR was the method, and the copy in TCRdb shows in-frame clones only, minus some. That table is the source of V, J and clone size, and D and trimming were worked out from the DNA. The data contain around 250,000 clones, more than 80% of them singletons. This entry comes from a study of blood T cell repertoires in COVID-19. The CDR3 loop spans 16 amino acids. Per the germline V gene, CDR1 is SGHTA and CDR2 is FQGNSA. Trimming cost V 6 bases and J 5 bases, with 22 bases left between them.

The sample was peripheral blood. This rearrangement joins TRBV7-2 to TRBJ1-1, with unresolved D. The clonotype was recovered from a man aged 30-40 years who had recovered from COVID-19. The CDR3 DNA sequence: TGTGCCAGCAGTTTTATCGCATCTTTTGGAGGGACTGAAGCTTTCTTT. As protein: CASSFIASFGGTEAFF.